The present entry profiles one TCR beta chain with its context. This sequence may be a read error, since a much larger clone differs from it by one base. The data derive from a study of T cells in Graves' hyperthyroidism and ophthalmopathy. Germline V gives CDR1 SNHLY, CDR2 FYNNEI. The CDR3 has 14 amino acids. Amplification yielded TCR beta CDR3 regions, with RNA transcripts as the source. First-round RT-PCR of the TCR CDR3 relied on the HTBI primer set. TCRdb itself ran the multiplex PCR reads through MiXCR, one entry per CDR3 protein. The sample consists of 300,000 to 450,000 distinct CDR3 sequences, roughly 15% of them appearing once.

Source material: blood. The chain is built from TRBV2 and TRBJ2-7; TRBD1 matches 8 bases. The sequence was obtained from a woman aged 30 to 39 with Graves' ophthalmopathy. CDR3 bases: TGTCCCAGCAGTGTCAAGGTCAGGGGGCTCGAGCAGTACTTC. The encoded protein is CPSSVKVRGLEQYF.